This passage covers 22 T cell receptor beta chains from one sample sequenced in a study of T cell changes during pregnancy in multiple sclerosis. TCRdb's copy holds only in-frame clones and misses some; the assay was immunoSEQ multiplex PCR. The sample shows 75,000 to 95,000 clones, around 93% of them seen only once. The specimen comprised peripheral blood, sampled before pregnancy. The receptor set was obtained from a female donor with multiple sclerosis, enrolled in a pregnancy study.

This clone was observed a single time. The chain carries TRBV29-1 and TRBJ1-2, with D maybe TRBD1 (6 bases). The V gene's germline CDR1 is SQVTM and CDR2 ANQGSEA. V lost 5 bases and J lost 4, with 8 bases in between. This CDR3 comprises 11 residues. The CDR3 coding sequence is TGCAGCGTTAGGGACATCTATGGCTACACCTTC. This gives the protein CSVRDIYGYTF.

The rearrangement links TRBV5-8 to TRBJ2-7, with D unresolved. V was trimmed by 0 bases and J by 5 bases, leaving 6 bases between them. Germline V CDR1 and CDR2: SGHTS, YDEGEE. This CDR3 comprises 12 residues. The DNA of the CDR3 is TGTGCCAGCAGCTTGGTGCGCGACGAGCAGTACTTC. This encodes CASSLVRDEQYF.

This chain connects TRBV21-1 to TRBJ2-1; no check of the table's D call, TRBD2, against the DNA was made. TRBV21-1 is a known pseudogene. The length of the CDR3 is 16 residues. The CDR3 loop is CASTLGKREERNEQFF. The CDR3 DNA reads TGTGCCAGCACCCTAGGTAAGCGGGAGGAAAGAAATGAGCAGTTCTTC.

This clone occurred once. The CDR3 loop reads CASSVLRSDNSPLHF. The CDR3 DNA follows: TGTGCCAGCAGTGTTCTCCGCTCGGATAATTCACCCCTCCACTTT. This rearrangement joins TRBV25-1 to TRBJ1-6; no firm D call. Trimming took off 4 bases at V and 5 bases at J, with 12 bases between the two ends. Germline-derived CDR1 and CDR2 are MGHDK and SYGVNS. The CDR3 has 15 residues.

This clone was seen just once. The J gene is TRBJ2-5, the V gene TRBV13; D is perhaps TRBD2 (7 bases). Germline V CDR1 and CDR2: PRHDT, FYEKMQ (reference sequence). The length of the CDR3 is 14 residues. V was cut by 3 bases and J by 1 base, with 9 bases left in between. This chain's CDR3 is CASSLRGPQETQYF. In DNA, the CDR3 is TGTGCCAGCAGCTTGCGGGGGCCCCAAGAGACCCAGTACTTC. Together with reference TRBV13 and TRBJ2-5, the CDR3 gives the full variable domain: AAGVIQSPRHLIKEKRETATLKCYPIPRHDTVYWYQQGPGQDPQFLISFYEKMQSDKGSIPDRFSAQQFSDYHSELNMSSLELGDSALYFCASSLRGPQETQYFGPGTRLLVL.

The chain has TRBV29-1 and TRBJ2-3, with 14 bases fitting TRBD2. The germline V gene encodes CDR1 SQVTM and CDR2 ANQGSEA. The V segment lost 0 bases and the J segment 2 bases; nucleotides outside the gene matches: 7. The CDR3 totals 18 residues. The CDR3 is CSVEDPGTSGGNTDTQYF. For the CDR3, the DNA is TGCAGCGTTGAAGATCCCGGGACTAGCGGGGGCAACACAGATACGCAGTATTTT.

This clone was seen more than once but under ten times. This chain connects TRBV2 to TRBJ1-5; possible D gene TRBD1, 5 bases. The germline V gene encodes CDR1 SNHLY and CDR2 FYNNEI. The CDR3 spans 14 residues. V lost 0 bases and J 4 bases, leaving 7 bases between the germline ends. The CDR3 DNA follows: TGTGCCAGCAGTGAAGCGACAGCTAATCAGCCCCAGCATTTT. It is translated as CASSEATANQPQHF. Supplemented by reference TRBV2 and TRBJ1-5, the full variable domain reads EPEVTQTPSHQVTQMGQEVILRCVPISNHLYFYWYRQILGQKVEFLVSFYNNEISEKSEIFDDQFSVERPDGSNFTLKIRSTKLEDSAMYFCASSEATANQPQHFGDGTRLSIL.

The chain carries TRBV5-5 and TRBJ1-4; the match to TRBD1 covers 12 bases. The CDR3 extends over 18 amino acids. The junction had 6 bases not matched to a gene; V was cut back by 1 base and J by 2 bases. Germline V CDR1 and CDR2: SGHKS, YYEKEE (reference sequence). CDR3 sequence (DNA): TGTGCCAGCAGCTTGCCCCCGGGACAGGGGGCCACTAATGAAAAACTGTTTTTT. This sequence encodes CASSLPPGQGATNEKLFF. The full variable domain, rest sourced from reference TRBV5-5 and TRBJ1-4, is DAGVTQSPTHLIKTRGQQVTLRCSPISGHKSVSWYQQVLGQGPQFIFQYYEKEERGRGNFPDRFSARQFPNYSSELNVNALLLGDSALYLCASSLPPGQGATNEKLFFGSGTQLSVL.

V gene TRBV4-1 combines with J gene TRBJ1-2; TRBD1 is a possible D gene (5 bases). The CDR3 loop spans 14 amino acids. Germline V gives CDR1 MGHRA, CDR2 YSYEKL. Trimming removed 4 bases at V and 5 bases at J, with 14 bases between. The CDR3 reads CASSRGGEGYGYTF. In nucleotides, the CDR3 is TGCGCCAGCAGCCGGGGAGGGGAAGGGTATGGCTACACCTTC.

The CDR3 nucleotides are TGCGCCAGCAGCTTTGGGGGCAGGGGATCAGGTGAGCAGTTCTTC. Amino acid sequence: CASSFGGRGSGEQFF. The chain is built from TRBV5-1 and TRBJ2-1, with D tentatively TRBD1 (6 bases). Germline CDR1 SGHRS, CDR2 YFSETQ. V dropped 2 bases and J dropped 9 bases, with 18 bases sitting between them. The CDR3 length is 15 residues.

This chain links TRBV25-1 with TRBJ2-1; 7 bases are shared with TRBD1. Germline V gene lookup returns CDR1 MGHDK and CDR2 SYGVNS. The trim removed 6 bases at V and 4 bases at J, leaving 9 bases unmatched. This CDR3 is built from 15 residues. CDR3 loop: CASRLGDRIYNEQFF. In nucleotides, the CDR3 is TGTGCCAGCAGGTTAGGGGACAGAATATACAATGAGCAGTTCTTC.

This sequence joins TRBV9 and TRBJ2-7; D not resolved. Germline CDR1 SGDLS, CDR2 YYNGEE. The V end lost 3 bases, the J end lost 3 bases, and 13 bases lay between the germline ends. There are 14 residues in the CDR3. Here the CDR3 reads CASSATGFNYEQYF. DNA for the CDR3: TGTGCCAGCAGCGCCACCGGGTTCAACTACGAGCAGTACTTC.

The chain has TRBV6-1 and TRBJ2-7; TRBD1 matches at 8 bases. The CDR3 totals 12 residues. V was pared by 9 bases and J by 2 bases, with 3 bases of the junction left unmatched. The germline V gene has CDR1 MNHNS and CDR2 SASEGT. The CDR3 reads CASEQGAYEQYF. DNA for the CDR3: TGTGCCAGTGAACAGGGGGCCTACGAGCAGTACTTC.

This clone showed up just once. The chain couples TRBV5-1 to TRBJ2-5; 12 nucleotides align to TRBD2. The germline CDR1 and CDR2 sequences are SGHRS and YFSETQ. The CDR3 length is 18 residues. V trimming: 6 bases; J trimming: 2 bases; junction bases outside the gene matches: 14. CDR3 sequence reads: CASTLGGLAGSLQETQYF. As DNA, the CDR3 is TGCGCCAGCACCCTTGGAGGACTAGCGGGATCCTTGCAAGAGACCCAGTACTTC.

This chain uses TRBV12-5 with TRBJ2-3, with 8 bases fitting TRBD1. The germline V gene has CDR1 LGHNT and CDR2 FRNRAP. The CDR3 length is 14 residues. The V gene end was trimmed by 5 bases and the J gene end by 1 base; junction bases not matched to a gene: 2. The CDR3 DNA is TGTGCTAGTGGTCTGGACAGGGGCACAGATACGCAGTATTTT. It codes for CASGLDRGTDTQYF.

J is TRBJ1-4 and V is TRBV11-2, with D hard to call. Trimming removed 1 base at V and 0 bases at J, with 15 bases between. The CDR3 loop spans 18 amino acids. The germline CDR1 and CDR2 sequences are SGHAT and FQNNGV. The CDR3: CASSLVIKSVSTNEKLFF. In DNA, the CDR3 is TGTGCCAGCAGCTTAGTTATCAAATCGGTGTCAACTAATGAAAAACTGTTTTTT.

The rearrangement joins TRBV6-1 to TRBJ2-7, with 7 bases aligning to TRBD1. Looked up from germline, CDR1 is MNHNS and CDR2 is SASEGT. This CDR3 is 14 amino acids long. V lost 3 bases to trimming and J lost 4 bases; unmatched junction nucleotides: 6. In DNA, the CDR3 is TGTGCCAGCAGTGAGTCCACAGGGGAGTACGAGCAGTACTTC. The encoded protein is CASSESTGEYEQYF.

The CDR3 region is CASSQARDISSYEQYF. DNA of the CDR3: TGCGCCAGCAGCCAAGCCCGGGACATAAGCTCCTACGAGCAGTACTTC. The chain has TRBV4-1 and TRBJ2-7; perhaps TRBD1 as D (6 bases). The V gene's germline CDR1 is MGHRA and CDR2 YSYEKL. Trimming shortened V by 1 base and J by 0 bases, and 13 bases separated the two germline ends. The CDR3 has 16 residues.

The gene calls are TRBV7-9 and TRBJ2-2; 8 bases align to TRBD1. Looked up from germline, CDR1 is SEHNR and CDR2 is FQNEAQ (reference sequence). With V trimmed by 5 bases and J by 2 bases, 10 bases remained unmatched. There are 17 residues in the CDR3. CDR3: CASSTLDRDPNTGELFF. DNA of the CDR3: TGTGCCAGCAGCACCTTGGACAGGGACCCTAACACCGGGGAGCTGTTTTTT.

The rearrangement links TRBV28 to TRBJ2-1, with 10 bases that match TRBD1. Per the germline V gene, CDR1 is MDHEN and CDR2 is SYDVKM. V was pared by 5 bases and J by 10 bases, with 11 bases of the junction left unmatched. The CDR3 loop spans 15 amino acids. This chain's CDR3 is CASSEPGQGSMEQFF. In nucleotides, the CDR3 is TGTGCCAGCAGTGAACCGGGACAGGGGTCTATGGAGCAGTTCTTC.

V is TRBV10-3 and J is TRBJ2-7, with 9 bases matching TRBD1. Losses at the gene ends were 9 bases for V and 5 bases for J; bases not matched to a gene: 8. Germline assignment: CDR1 ENHRY and CDR2 SYGVKD. The CDR3 loop spans 13 amino acids. This CDR3 reads CAISQGAQDEQYF. The CDR3 bases are TGTGCCATTTCACAGGGGGCTCAGGACGAGCAGTACTTC.

The chain joins TRBV15 to TRBJ2-3; D gene uncertain. Trimming stripped 1 base from V and 2 bases from J, with 7 bases between. Germline CDR1 LNHNV, CDR2 YYDKDF (reference sequence). The CDR3 is 14 amino acids. CDR3 sequence reads: CATSRVLSTDTQYF. In DNA form, the CDR3 reads TGTGCCACCAGCAGAGTTCTCTCCACAGATACGCAGTATTTT.